This is a list of T cell receptor beta chains from one sample in a study of OX40 agonist ivuxolimab in advanced cancers. The assay was immunoSEQ multiplex PCR, and TCRdb's table has in-frame clones only and misses some. The profile shows tens of thousands of clones, 90% to 95% of them singletons. The sample was CD4+ or CD8+ T cells sorted from blood, taken in a trial of the OX40 agonist ivuxolimab. The receptor source for this set is an adult with an advanced solid tumor such as melanoma, head and neck, liver or kidney cancer. CDR3s include the opening cysteine and the closing phenylalanine or tryptophan. A D gene is named only where the DNA matches it firmly. Clone size is stated in some rows and not others, as once, few, many or a class when expanded.

TRBV13,once,-,TRBJ2-7,CASSFVQGSSYEQYF,TGTGCCAGCAGCTTTGTGCAGGGGAGCTCCTACGAGCAGTACTTC
TRBV28,-,TRBD1,TRBJ1-2,CASGRGQGGYTF,TGTGCCAGCGGCAGGGGGCAGGGTGGCTACACCTTC
TRBV9,-,-,TRBJ2-1,CASSVDESSYNEQFF,TGTGCCAGCAGCGTAGATGAAAGCTCCTACAATGAGCAGTTCTTC
TRBV15,once,-,TRBJ2-3,CATSRSTGTPMTDTQYF,TGTGCCACCAGCAGATCCACCGGGACACCTATGACAGATACGCAGTATTTT
TRBV6-5,-,-,TRBJ1-2,CATDSSGYTF,TGTGCCACAGACAGTTCTGGCTACACCTTC
TRBV2,-,-,TRBJ1-1,CASRVWGLNTEAFF,TGTGCCAGCAGAGTATGGGGCCTGAACACTGAAGCTTTCTTT
TRBV7-9,-,-,TRBJ1-1,CASSSPPVMNTEAFF,TGTGCCAGCAGCTCCCCCCCAGTCATGAACACTGAAGCTTTCTTT
TRBV29-1,-,-,TRBJ2-3,CSVERRGGAKDTQYF,TGCAGCGTTGAGCGACGTGGGGGGGCCAAAGATACGCAGTATTTT
TRBV7-9,-,-,TRBJ2-2,CASSSRTGNTGELFF,TGTGCCAGCAGCTCTCGAACTGGGAACACCGGGGAGCTGTTTTTT
TRBV27,-,TRBD1,TRBJ2-5,CASSLLGQGAEETQYF,TGTGCCAGCAGTTTACTAGGACAGGGGGCTGAGGAGACCCAGTACTTC
TRBV27,-,-,TRBJ2-1,CASSLSPTGEQFF,TGTGCCAGCAGTTTATCGCCCACTGGGGAGCAGTTCTTC
TRBV9,-,TRBD1,TRBJ2-7,CASSAGTGFGEQYF,TGTGCCAGCAGCGCGGGGACAGGGTTCGGGGAGCAGTACTTC
TRBV7-9,-,-,TRBJ2-7,CASSPAPSIEQYF,TGTGCCAGCAGCCCTGCCCCATCTATCGAGCAGTACTTC
TRBV28,-,-,TRBJ2-1,CASSLSPDSDEQFF,TGTGCCAGCAGTTTATCCCCAGATTCCGATGAGCAGTTCTTC
TRBV5-4,-,-,TRBJ1-2,CASSFIGGSGYTF,TGTGCCAGCAGCTTCATAGGGGGATCTGGCTACACCTTC
TRBV6-5,-,TRBD1,TRBJ1-5,CASSLTGAPDQPQHF,TGTGCCAGCAGTTTAACAGGGGCCCCGGATCAGCCCCAGCATTTT
TRBV5-6,-,-,TRBJ1-4,CASSTTTVGNEKLFF,TGTGCCAGCAGCACCACGACCGTCGGGAATGAAAAACTGTTTTTT
TRBV5-4,-,-,TRBJ2-7,CASSFHVQDNAMGEQYF,TGTGCCAGCAGCTTTCACGTACAGGACAACGCCATGGGGGAGCAGTACTTC
TRBV5-1,-,TRBD1,TRBJ1-1,CASSWTGFNTEAFF,TGCGCCAGCAGCTGGACAGGGTTTAACACTGAAGCTTTCTTT
TRBV7-9,-,-,TRBJ2-7,CASSGRDGSYEQYF,TGTGCCAGCAGCGGGCGGGACGGCTCCTACGAGCAGTACTTC
TRBV11-2,once,-,TRBJ2-5,CASSFQGYFQETQYF,TGTGCCAGCAGCTTCCAGGGATACTTCCAAGAGACCCAGTACTTC
TRBV4-2,-,-,TRBJ2-1,CASSQDSSSYNEQFF,TGTGCCAGCAGCCAAGATTCCAGCTCCTACAATGAGCAGTTCTTC
TRBV28,-,-,TRBJ2-1,CASSLLLAGTNYNEQFF,TGTGCCAGCAGTTTATTACTAGCAGGCACCAACTACAATGAGCAGTTCTTC
TRBV10-1,-,-,TRBJ1-1,CASIKGGTSTLNTEAFF,TGCGCCAGCATCAAAGGGGGGACATCTACTTTGAACACTGAAGCTTTCTTT
TRBV27,-,TRBD2,TRBJ2-1,CASSLPPGGPSGEQFF,TGTGCCAGCAGTTTACCTCCGGGAGGGCCCTCCGGTGAGCAGTTCTTC